This TCR beta chain stems from a study of blood T cell repertoires in COVID-19. For the study at large: The United States, Italy and Spain were the sources of the acute and convalescent COVID-19 samples. From T cells, B-cell-depleted T cells, or PBMCs came the material, which was cDNA or gDNA.

Trimming at V came to 6 bases and at J to 7 bases, leaving 5 bases not matched to a gene. The length of the CDR3 is 12 residues. The germline V gene encodes CDR1 MNHEY and CDR2 SMNVEV (reference sequence). Authors' data handling: Estimation of nucleated cell counts was performed using reference gene primer amplification. Some clones are missing from TCRdb's copy, which holds only in-frame ones; the method was immunoSEQ multiplex PCR. That table is the source of V, J and clone size, and D and trimming were worked out from the DNA. The sample yields fewer than 250,000 clones, around four fifths seen once.

The specimen sequenced was peripheral blood. The source of this sequence is a woman between 70 and 85 years old with active or convalescent COVID-19. The J gene is TRBJ2-7, the V gene TRBV27; 8 nucleotides line up with TRBD2. CDR3 sequence (DNA): TGTGCCAGCAGGGCGGGGGGAAGGGAGCAGTACTTC. Its translation is CASRAGGREQYF.